This is a list of T cell receptor beta chains from one sample in a study of blood T cell repertoires in COVID-19. The assay was immunoSEQ multiplex PCR, and TCRdb's table has in-frame clones only and misses some. The sample has under 250,000 clones; around 82% are singletons. Sequenced: peripheral blood. The receptor source for this set is a woman aged 25-40 years who had recovered from COVID-19. Both conserved end residues are part of each CDR3. A D gene is named only where the DNA matches it firmly. Not every row has a clone size; where given, it reads once, few, many or a size class.

v_call	clone_size	d_call	j_call	cdr3_aa	cdr3_nt
TRBV19	.	.	TRBJ1-5	CASTWGSHSNQPQHF	TGTGCCAGTACTTGGGGCTCGCATAGCAATCAGCCCCAGCATTTT
TRBV5-1	.	TRBD1	TRBJ2-2	CASSWTGMGGELFF	TGCGCCAGCAGCTGGACAGGGATGGGCGGGGAGCTGTTTTTT
TRBV2	.	TRBD1	TRBJ1-2	CARRGPAGGYTF	TGTGCCAGGAGGGGGCCAGCGGGTGGCTACACCTTC
TRBV10-3	.	TRBD1	TRBJ1-2	CAISDPDRGYGYTF	TGTGCCATCAGTGACCCTGACAGGGGCTATGGCTACACCTTC
TRBV2	.	.	TRBJ1-6	CASSSRSSSYNSPLHF	TGTGCCAGCAGTTCACGGTCAAGCTCCTATAATTCACCCCTCCACTTT
TRBV15	.	.	TRBJ2-1	CATSRVEGTPWNEQFF	TGTGCCACCAGCAGAGTGGAGGGGACGCCCTGGAATGAGCAGTTCTTC
TRBV11-2	.	.	TRBJ2-7	CASSLSQRGINCEQYF	TGTGCCAGCAGCTTAAGTCAGCGCGGGATAAATTGCGAGCAGTACTTC
TRBV5-1	.	TRBD1	TRBJ1-1	CASSSDPDRASEAFF	TGCGCCAGCAGCTCAGACCCGGACAGGGCGAGTGAAGCTTTCTTT
TRBV7-2	.	.	TRBJ2-1	CASSLDGSNSYNEQFF	TGTGCCAGCAGCTTGGACGGGAGCAACTCCTACAATGAGCAGTTCTTC
TRBV19	.	TRBD2	TRBJ2-1	CASTGLAGVNEQFF	TGTGCCAGTACGGGACTAGCGGGAGTCAATGAGCAGTTCTTC
TRBV30	.	TRBD2	TRBJ2-5	CAWSLQLAGMQETQYF	TGTGCCTGGAGCCTACAACTAGCGGGGATGCAAGAGACCCAGTACTTC
TRBV2	.	.	TRBJ1-1	CASSEQGNTEAFF	TGTGCCAGCAGTGAACAGGGAAACACTGAAGCTTTCTTT
TRBV4-1	few	TRBD2	TRBJ2-7	CASSHTSESYEQYF	TGCGCCAGCAGCCACACTAGCGAATCCTACGAGCAGTACTTC
TRBV5-6	.	.	TRBJ1-5	CASSFGPAEPQHF	TGTGCCAGCAGCTTTGGGCCCGCAGAGCCCCAGCATTTT
TRBV7-9	once	.	TRBJ2-5	CASSPMETQYF	TGTGCCAGCAGCCCTATGGAGACCCAGTACTTC
TRBV27	.	TRBD1	TRBJ1-3	CASSPRQGLRNTIYF	TGTGCCAGCAGTCCAAGACAGGGGTTACGAAACACCATATATTTT
TRBV5-6	.	TRBD1	TRBJ2-3	CASSQTGAAGDTQYF	TGTGCCAGCAGCCAGACAGGGGCCGCCGGGGATACGCAGTATTTT
TRBV18	.	.	TRBJ2-3	CASSPPSSTDTQYF	TGTGCCAGCTCACCACCCTCTAGCACAGATACGCAGTATTTT
TRBV27	.	TRBD1	TRBJ2-6	CASSSYIIRDRVASGANVLTF	TGTGCCAGCAGTTCCTATATAATCCGGGACAGAGTTGCCTCTGGGGCCAACGTCCTGACTTTC
TRBV28	.	.	TRBJ1-4	CASSLGEDPDEKLFF	TGTGCCAGCAGTTTGGGAGAGGACCCGGATGAAAAACTGTTTTTT
TRBV24-1	few	.	TRBJ1-1	CATRDAGTEAFF	TGTGCCACCAGAGATGCCGGGACAGAAGCTTTCTTT
TRBV5-5	.	.	TRBJ1-5	CASSLGTVSNQPQHF	TGTGCCAGCAGCCTCGGTACGGTTAGCAATCAGCCCCAGCATTTT
TRBV5-4	.	TRBD2	TRBJ2-7	CASSFASGSPYEQYF	TGTGCCAGCAGCTTCGCTAGCGGGAGCCCCTACGAGCAGTACTTC
TRBV5-1	.	TRBD2	TRBJ2-1	CASSSQLAVSYNEQFF	TGCGCCAGCAGCTCCCAGCTAGCGGTTTCCTACAATGAGCAGTTCTTC
TRBV14	.	.	TRBJ2-1	CASSPNSVNEQFF	TGTGCCAGCAGCCCTAATTCCGTCAATGAGCAGTTCTTC
TRBV6-5	.	TRBD1	TRBJ2-5	CASSHDRGETQYF	TGTGCCAGCAGCCACGACAGGGGAGAGACCCAGTACTTC
TRBV24-1	.	.	TRBJ2-1	CATSDLPRWSSYNEQFF	TGTGCCACCAGTGATTTACCCCGTTGGAGTTCCTACAATGAGCAGTTCTTC
TRBV7-9	.	TRBD2	TRBJ2-1	CASSKTSGNEQFF	TGTGCCAGCAGCAAGACTAGCGGGAATGAGCAGTTCTTC
TRBV29-1	.	TRBD1	TRBJ2-3	CSATPGGLGTDTQYF	TGCAGCGCTACGCCAGGGGGCCTCGGTACAGATACGCAGTATTTT
TRBV6-5	.	TRBD2	TRBJ2-7	CASSMIAGSSEQYF	TGTGCCAGCAGTATGATAGCGGGGTCCTCGGAGCAGTACTTC
TRBV24-1	.	TRBD1	TRBJ1-1	CATSDSQGAATEAFF	TGTGCCACCAGTGATTCCCAGGGGGCAGCCACTGAAGCTTTCTTT
TRBV5-1	medium-sized	TRBD1	TRBJ1-1	CASSLSGQRMNTEAFF	TGCGCCAGCAGCTTGTCGGGACAGAGGATGAACACTGAAGCTTTCTTT
TRBV19	.	.	TRBJ2-3	CASSIQGTDTQYF	TGTGCCAGTAGTATACAGGGTACAGATACGCAGTATTTT
TRBV5-1	.	.	TRBJ2-7	CASSPVGQSSYEQYF	TGCGCCAGCAGCCCGGTGGGGCAAAGCTCCTACGAGCAGTACTTC
TRBV12-3/TRBV12-4	few	TRBD1	TRBJ1-1	CASRATGVTEAFF	TGTGCCAGCAGGGCGACAGGGGTTACTGAAGCTTTCTTT
TRBV7-5	.	.	TRBJ1-5	CVRITREGKSNQPQHF	TGTGTCAGAATCACAAGGGAGGGAAAAAGCAATCAGCCCCAGCATTTT
TRBV6-1	.	.	TRBJ1-4	CASSENQEDEKLFF	TGTGCCAGCAGTGAAAACCAGGAGGATGAAAAACTGTTTTTT
TRBV28	.	TRBD1	TRBJ1-2	CASSFYAGTGGNYGYTF	TGTGCCAGCAGTTTTTATGCCGGGACAGGGGGTAACTATGGCTACACCTTC
TRBV7-9	.	.	TRBJ2-5	CASSLREGDRQETQYF	TGTGCCAGCAGCCTCCGGGAGGGGGACAGACAAGAGACCCAGTACTTC
TRBV20-1	.	TRBD2	TRBJ2-2	CSASSSGRPGELFF	TGCAGTGCTAGTTCTAGCGGGAGGCCCGGGGAGCTGTTTTTT
TRBV29-1	.	.	TRBJ1-2	CSLAGDGYGYTF	TGCAGCCTGGCAGGGGACGGCTATGGCTACACCTTC
TRBV27	.	TRBD1	TRBJ1-2	CASSSRGHGYGYTF	TGTGCCAGCAGTTCCAGGGGGCACGGCTATGGCTACACCTTC
TRBV30	.	TRBD2	TRBJ2-5	CAWSWGGRATDETQYF	TGTGCCTGGAGCTGGGGGGGGAGGGCTACTGATGAGACCCAGTACTTC
TRBV11-2	.	.	TRBJ1-1	CASSLVSVKRAFF	TGTGCCAGCAGCTTAGTGTCTGTCAAGAGGGCTTTCTTT
TRBV28	.	TRBD1	TRBJ1-4	CASGTKTGDEKLFF	TGTGCCAGCGGAACAAAGACAGGGGATGAAAAACTGTTTTTT
TRBV11-2	.	.	TRBJ1-1	CASSFGQLGRAFF	TGTGCCAGCAGCTTCGGACAGCTCGGGCGGGCTTTCTTT
TRBV24-1	.	.	TRBJ1-4	CATSDHGGSEKLFF	TGTGCCACCAGTGACCATGGAGGAAGTGAAAAACTGTTTTTT
TRBV7-6	.	.	TRBJ1-4	CASSLGRLINEKLFF	TGTGCCAGCAGCTTAGGGCGGCTTATTAATGAAAAACTGTTTTTT
TRBV27	.	.	TRBJ1-6	CASSLLRNSPLHF	TGTGCCAGCAGTCTACTTCGTAATTCACCCCTCCACTTT
TRBV19	.	.	TRBJ2-5	CASSIRTDETQYF	TGTGCCAGTAGTATCCGGACAGACGAGACCCAGTACTTC
TRBV27	.	.	TRBJ2-3	CASSRFQGRGSTDTQYF	TGTGCCAGCAGCCGCTTTCAAGGCAGGGGAAGCACAGATACGCAGTATTTT
TRBV3-1/TRBV3-2	once	.	TRBJ2-5	CASSQLRVQETQYF	TGTGCCAGCAGCCAACTGCGGGTCCAAGAGACCCAGTACTTC
TRBV15	.	.	TRBJ2-2	CAGGGDNTGELFF	TGTGCCGGAGGCGGAGACAACACCGGGGAGCTGTTTTTT